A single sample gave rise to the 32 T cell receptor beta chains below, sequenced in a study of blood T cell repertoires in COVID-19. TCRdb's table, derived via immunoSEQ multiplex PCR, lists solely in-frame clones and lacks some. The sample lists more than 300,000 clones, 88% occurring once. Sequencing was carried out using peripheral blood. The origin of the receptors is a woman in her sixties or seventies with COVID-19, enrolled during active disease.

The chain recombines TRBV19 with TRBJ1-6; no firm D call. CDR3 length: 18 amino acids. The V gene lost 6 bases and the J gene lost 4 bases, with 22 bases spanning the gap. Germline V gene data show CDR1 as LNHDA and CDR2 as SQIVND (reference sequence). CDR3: CASSPPVGTTKYNSPLHF. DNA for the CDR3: TGTGCCAGTAGCCCGCCGGTTGGTACCACTAAGTATAATTCACCCCTCCACTTT.

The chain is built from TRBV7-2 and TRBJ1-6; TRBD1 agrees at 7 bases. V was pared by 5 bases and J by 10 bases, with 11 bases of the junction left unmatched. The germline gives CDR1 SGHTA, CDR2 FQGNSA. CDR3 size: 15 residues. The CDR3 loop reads CASSAVTGKGSPLHF. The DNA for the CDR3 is TGTGCCAGCAGCGCCGTGACAGGGAAAGGGTCACCCCTCCACTTT. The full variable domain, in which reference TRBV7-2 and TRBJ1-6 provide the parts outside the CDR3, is GAGVSQSPSNKVTEKGKDVELRCDPISGHTALYWYRQSLGQGLEFLIYFQGNSAPDKSGLPSDRFSAERTGGSVSTLTIQRTQQEDSAVYLCASSAVTGKGSPLHFGNGTRLTVT.

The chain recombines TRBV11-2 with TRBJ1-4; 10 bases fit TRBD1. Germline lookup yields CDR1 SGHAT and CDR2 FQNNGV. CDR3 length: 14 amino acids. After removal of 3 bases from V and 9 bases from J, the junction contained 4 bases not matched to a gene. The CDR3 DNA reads TGTGCCAGCAGCTTTTCGGGACAGGGGCAAAAACTGTTTTTT. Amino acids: CASSFSGQGQKLFF.

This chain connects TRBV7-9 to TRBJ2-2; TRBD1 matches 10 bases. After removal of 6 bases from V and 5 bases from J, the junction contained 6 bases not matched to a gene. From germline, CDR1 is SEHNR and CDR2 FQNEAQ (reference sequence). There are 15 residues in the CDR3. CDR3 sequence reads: CASSWTGGITGELFF. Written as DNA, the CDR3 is TGTGCCAGCAGTTGGACAGGGGGAATTACCGGGGAGCTGTTTTTT.

CDR3: CATGRGQTFF. For the CDR3, the DNA is TGTGCCACCGGCCGGGGACAGACTTTCTTT. The chain is built from TRBV28 and TRBJ1-1, with 7 bases lining up with TRBD1. In germline, CDR1 is MDHEN, CDR2 SYDVKM. With 10 bases clipped from V and 12 bases from J, the junction kept 8 bases outside the gene matches. This CDR3 spans 10 amino acids.

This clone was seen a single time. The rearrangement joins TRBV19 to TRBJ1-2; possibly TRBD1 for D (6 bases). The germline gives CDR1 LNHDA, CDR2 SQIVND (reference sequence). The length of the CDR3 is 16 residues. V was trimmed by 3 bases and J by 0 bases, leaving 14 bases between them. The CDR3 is CASSIQRGAANYGYTF. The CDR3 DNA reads TGTGCCAGTAGTATTCAGCGGGGGGCAGCTAACTATGGCTACACCTTC.

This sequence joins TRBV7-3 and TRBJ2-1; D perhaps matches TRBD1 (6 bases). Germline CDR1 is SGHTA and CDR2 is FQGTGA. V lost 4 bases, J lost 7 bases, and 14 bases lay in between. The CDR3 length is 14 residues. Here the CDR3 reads CASSSGLQGNEQFF. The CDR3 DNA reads TGTGCCAGCAGCTCCGGGCTCCAGGGGAATGAGCAGTTCTTC.

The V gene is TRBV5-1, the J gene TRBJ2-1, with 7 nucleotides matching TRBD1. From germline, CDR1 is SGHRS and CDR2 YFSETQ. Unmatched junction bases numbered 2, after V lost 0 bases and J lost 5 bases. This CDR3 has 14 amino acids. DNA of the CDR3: TGCGCCAGCAGCTTGGGGGACAGCAACAATGAGCAGTTCTTC. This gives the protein CASSLGDSNNEQFF.

CDR3 bases: TGTGCCAGCAGGAGGATAGCGGGGGGAGGAAATGAGCAGTTCTTC. Translation: CASRRIAGGGNEQFF. The rearrangement uses TRBV2 and TRBJ2-1, with TRBD2 identical over 10 bases. V dropped 6 bases and J dropped 7; count of bases not matched to a gene: 9. The CDR3 has 15 amino acids. CDR1 and CDR2 (germline): SNHLY, FYNNEI.

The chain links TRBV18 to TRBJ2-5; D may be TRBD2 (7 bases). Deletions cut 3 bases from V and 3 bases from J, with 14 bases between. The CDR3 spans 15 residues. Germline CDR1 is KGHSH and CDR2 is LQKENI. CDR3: CASSPPTGREETQYF. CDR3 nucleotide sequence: TGTGCCAGCTCACCCCCCACAGGGAGGGAAGAGACCCAGTACTTC.

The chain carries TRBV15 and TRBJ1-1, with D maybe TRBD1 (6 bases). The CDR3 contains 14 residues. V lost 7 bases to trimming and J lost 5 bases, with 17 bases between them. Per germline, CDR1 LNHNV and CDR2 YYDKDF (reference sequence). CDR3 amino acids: CATITGQGWTEAFF. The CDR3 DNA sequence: TGTGCCACCATCACGGGGCAGGGGTGGACTGAAGCTTTCTTT.

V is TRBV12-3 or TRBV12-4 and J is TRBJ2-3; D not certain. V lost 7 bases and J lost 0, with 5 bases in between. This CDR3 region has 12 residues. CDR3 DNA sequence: TGTGCCAGCACCTATAGCACAGATACGCAGTATTTT. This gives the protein CASTYSTDTQYF.

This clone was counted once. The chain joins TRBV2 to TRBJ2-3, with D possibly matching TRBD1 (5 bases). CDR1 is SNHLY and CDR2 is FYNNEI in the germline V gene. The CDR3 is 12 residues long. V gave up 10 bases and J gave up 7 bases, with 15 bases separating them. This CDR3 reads CAKSVRENTQYF. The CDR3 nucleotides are TGTGCCAAGTCAGTCAGGGAAAATACGCAGTATTTT.

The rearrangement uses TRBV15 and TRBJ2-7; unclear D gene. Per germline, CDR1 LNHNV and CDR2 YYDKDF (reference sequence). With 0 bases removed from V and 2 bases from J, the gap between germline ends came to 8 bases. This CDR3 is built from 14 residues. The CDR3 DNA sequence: TGTGCCACCAGCAGAGATGAGGATACCTACGAGCAGTACTTC. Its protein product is CATSRDEDTYEQYF.

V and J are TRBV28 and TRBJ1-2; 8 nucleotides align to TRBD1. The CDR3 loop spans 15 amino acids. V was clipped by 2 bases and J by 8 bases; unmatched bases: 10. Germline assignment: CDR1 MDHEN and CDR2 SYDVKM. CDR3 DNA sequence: TGTGCCAGCAGTTTAGAGGGCCAGGGGGCAGGAGGCTACACCTTC. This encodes CASSLEGQGAGGYTF.

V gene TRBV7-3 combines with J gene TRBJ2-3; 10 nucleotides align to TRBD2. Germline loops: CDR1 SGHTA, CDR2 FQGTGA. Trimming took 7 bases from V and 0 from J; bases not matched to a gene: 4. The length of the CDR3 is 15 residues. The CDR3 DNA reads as TGTGCCAGCACCTCTAGCGGGGGTAGCACAGATACGCAGTATTTT. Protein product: CASTSSGGSTDTQYF.

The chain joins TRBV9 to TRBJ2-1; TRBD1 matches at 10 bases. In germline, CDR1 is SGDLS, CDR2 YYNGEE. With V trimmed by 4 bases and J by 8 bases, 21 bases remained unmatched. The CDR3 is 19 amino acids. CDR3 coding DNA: TGTGCCAGCAGCTCGAGGCACGGGGATCCGGGACAGGGGAACGATGAGCAGTTCTTC. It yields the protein CASSSRHGDPGQGNDEQFF.

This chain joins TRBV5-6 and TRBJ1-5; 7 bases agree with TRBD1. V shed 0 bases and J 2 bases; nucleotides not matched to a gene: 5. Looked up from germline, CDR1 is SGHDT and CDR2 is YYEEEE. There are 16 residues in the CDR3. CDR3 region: CASSLGPTGGNQPQHF. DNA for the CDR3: TGTGCCAGCAGCTTGGGCCCTACAGGGGGCAATCAGCCCCAGCATTTT. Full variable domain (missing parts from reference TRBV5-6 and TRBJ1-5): DAGVTQSPTHLIKTRGQQVTLRCSPKSGHDTVSWYQQALGQGPQFIFQYYEEEERQRGNFPDRFSGHQFPNYSSELNVNALLLGDSALYLCASSLGPTGGNQPQHFGDGTRLSIL.

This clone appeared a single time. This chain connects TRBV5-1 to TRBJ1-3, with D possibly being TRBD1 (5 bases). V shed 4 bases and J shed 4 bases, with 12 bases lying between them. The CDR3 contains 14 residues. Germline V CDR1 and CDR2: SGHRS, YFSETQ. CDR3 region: CASSPSGLGNTIYF. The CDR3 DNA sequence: TGCGCCAGCAGCCCGTCAGGGCTCGGAAACACCATATATTTT.

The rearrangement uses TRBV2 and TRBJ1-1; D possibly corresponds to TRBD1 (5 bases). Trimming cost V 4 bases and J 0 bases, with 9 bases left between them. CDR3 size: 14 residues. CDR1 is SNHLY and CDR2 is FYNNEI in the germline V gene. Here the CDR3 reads CASSVTGMNTEAFF. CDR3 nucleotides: TGTGCCAGCAGTGTAACAGGTATGAACACTGAAGCTTTCTTT.

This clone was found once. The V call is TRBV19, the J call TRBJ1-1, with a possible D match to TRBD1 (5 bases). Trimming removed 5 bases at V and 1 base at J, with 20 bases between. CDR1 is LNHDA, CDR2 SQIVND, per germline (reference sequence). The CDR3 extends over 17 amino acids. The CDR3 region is CASSLLRGATGNTEAFF. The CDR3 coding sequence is TGTGCCAGTAGTCTTCTAAGGGGCGCAACGGGGAACACTGAAGCTTTCTTT.

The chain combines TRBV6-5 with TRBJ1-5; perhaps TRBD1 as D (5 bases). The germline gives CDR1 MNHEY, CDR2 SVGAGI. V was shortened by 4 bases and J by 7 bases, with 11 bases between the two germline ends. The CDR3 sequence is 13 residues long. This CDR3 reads CASSWGLEQPQHF. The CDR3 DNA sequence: TGTGCCAGCAGTTGGGGACTAGAACAGCCCCAGCATTTT.

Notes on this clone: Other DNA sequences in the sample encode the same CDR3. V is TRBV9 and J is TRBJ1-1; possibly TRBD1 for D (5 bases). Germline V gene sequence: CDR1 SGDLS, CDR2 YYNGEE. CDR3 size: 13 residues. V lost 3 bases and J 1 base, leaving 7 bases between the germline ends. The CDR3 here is CASSATGNTEAFF. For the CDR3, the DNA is TGTGCCAGCAGCGCTACAGGGAACACTGAAGCTTTCTTT.

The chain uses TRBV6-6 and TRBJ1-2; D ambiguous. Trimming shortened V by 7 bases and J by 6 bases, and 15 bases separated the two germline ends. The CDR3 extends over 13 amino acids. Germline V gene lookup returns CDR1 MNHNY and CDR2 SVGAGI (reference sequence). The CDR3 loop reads CASNALFGHGYTF. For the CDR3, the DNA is TGTGCCAGCAATGCGCTTTTTGGTCATGGCTACACCTTC.

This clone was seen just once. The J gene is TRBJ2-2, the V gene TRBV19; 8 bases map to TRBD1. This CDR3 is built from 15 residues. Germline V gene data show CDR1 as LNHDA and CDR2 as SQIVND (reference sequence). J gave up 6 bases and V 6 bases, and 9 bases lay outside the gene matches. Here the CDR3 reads CASSPLDRAAGELFF. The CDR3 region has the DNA TGTGCCAGTAGCCCTCTGGACAGGGCGGCCGGGGAGCTGTTTTTT.

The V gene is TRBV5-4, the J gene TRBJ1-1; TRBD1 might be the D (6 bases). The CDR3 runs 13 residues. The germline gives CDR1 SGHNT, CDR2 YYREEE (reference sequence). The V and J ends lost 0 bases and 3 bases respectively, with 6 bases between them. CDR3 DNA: TGTGCCAGCAGCTTGGCAGGGGACACTGAAGCTTTCTTT. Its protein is CASSLAGDTEAFF.

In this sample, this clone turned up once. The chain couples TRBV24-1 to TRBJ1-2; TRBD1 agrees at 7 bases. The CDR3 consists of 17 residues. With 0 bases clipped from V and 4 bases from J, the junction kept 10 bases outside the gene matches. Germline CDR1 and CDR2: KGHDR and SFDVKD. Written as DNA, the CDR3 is TGTGCCACCAGTGATTTGACTACACAGGGGTTCCCCTATGGCTACACCTTC. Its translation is CATSDLTTQGFPYGYTF.

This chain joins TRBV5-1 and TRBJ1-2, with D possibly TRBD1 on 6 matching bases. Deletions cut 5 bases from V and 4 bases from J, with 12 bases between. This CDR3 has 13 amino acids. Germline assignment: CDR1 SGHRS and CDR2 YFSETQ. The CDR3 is CASSSDRIYGYTF. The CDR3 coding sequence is TGCGCCAGCAGTTCTGACAGGATCTATGGCTACACCTTC.

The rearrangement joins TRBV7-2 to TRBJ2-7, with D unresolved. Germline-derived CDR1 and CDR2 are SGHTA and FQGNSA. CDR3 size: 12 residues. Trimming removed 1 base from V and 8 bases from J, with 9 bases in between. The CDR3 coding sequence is TGTGCCAGCAGCTTAGGCCTACTCCAGCAGTACTTC. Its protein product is CASSLGLLQQYF.

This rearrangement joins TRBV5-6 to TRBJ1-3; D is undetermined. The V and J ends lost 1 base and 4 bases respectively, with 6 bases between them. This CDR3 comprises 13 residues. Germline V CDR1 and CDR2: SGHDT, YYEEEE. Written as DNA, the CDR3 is TGTGCCAGCAGCTTGTACAGAGGAAACACCATATATTTT. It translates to CASSLYRGNTIYF.

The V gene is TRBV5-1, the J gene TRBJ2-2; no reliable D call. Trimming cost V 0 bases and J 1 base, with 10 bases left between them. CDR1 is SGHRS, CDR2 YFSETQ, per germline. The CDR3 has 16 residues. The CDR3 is CASSLAGTGNTGELFF. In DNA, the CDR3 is TGCGCCAGCAGCTTGGCCGGTACGGGGAACACCGGGGAGCTGTTTTTT.

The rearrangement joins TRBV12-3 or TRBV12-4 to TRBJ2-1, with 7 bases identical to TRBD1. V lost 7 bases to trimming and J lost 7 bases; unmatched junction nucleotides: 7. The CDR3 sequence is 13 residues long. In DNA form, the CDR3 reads TGTGCCAGCACTGGGGACAGTGGGAATGAGCAGTTCTTC. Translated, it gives CASTGDSGNEQFF.